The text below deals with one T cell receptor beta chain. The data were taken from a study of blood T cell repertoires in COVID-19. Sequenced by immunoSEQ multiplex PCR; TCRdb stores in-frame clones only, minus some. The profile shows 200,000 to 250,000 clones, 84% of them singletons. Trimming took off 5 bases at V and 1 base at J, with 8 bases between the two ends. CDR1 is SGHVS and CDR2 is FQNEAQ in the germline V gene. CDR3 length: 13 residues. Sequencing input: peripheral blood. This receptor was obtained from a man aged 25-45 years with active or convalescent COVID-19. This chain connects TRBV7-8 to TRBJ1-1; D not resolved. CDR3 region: CASSLRQNTEAFF. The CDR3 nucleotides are TGTGCCAGCAGCCTCCGACAGAACACTGAAGCTTTCTTT.